The 18 T cell receptor beta chains below were found in one sample sequenced in a study of CD8 T cells in ankylosing spondylitis. TCRdb re-called the 5' RACE reads with MiXCR, one entry per CDR3 protein. Of over 130,000 distinct CDR3 sequences listed, around 45% are singletons. Sequenced material: synovial fluid, either unsorted or a sorted T cell fraction (not recorded which). All receptors derive from a male donor with ankylosing spondylitis.

This clonotype came up a few times. In DNA, the CDR3 is TGTGCCAGCAGTTACGGACCGTACAATGAGCAGTTCTTC. Protein sequence: CASSYGPYNEQFF. The rearrangement links TRBV6-2 or TRBV6-3 to TRBJ2-1, with D unresolved. CDR3 size: 13 residues. Trimming took 2 bases from V and 4 from J, leaving 6 bases between them. Germline-derived CDR1 and CDR2 are MNHEY and SVGEGT.

The chain links TRBV5-6 to TRBJ1-5; TRBD1 aligns across 9 bases. This CDR3 contains 16 residues. V lost 4 bases, J lost 6 bases, and 11 bases stayed unmatched. Germline lookup yields CDR1 SGHDT and CDR2 YYEEEE. The CDR3 sequence is CASSTRDRARFQPQHF. CDR3 DNA sequence: TGTGCCAGCAGCACCCGGGACAGGGCTCGTTTTCAGCCCCAGCATTTT.

The CDR3 nucleotides are TGCGCCAGCAGCCCCCACCCCTTACAGACAGACCGGCGCACAAACTACGAGCAGTACTTC. Translated: CASSPHPLQTDRRTNYEQYF. The V call is TRBV4-1, the J call TRBJ2-7; possibly TRBD1 for D (5 bases). V dropped 4 bases and J dropped 3 bases, with 31 bases sitting between them. From germline, CDR1 is MGHRA and CDR2 YSYEKL. The CDR3 loop spans 20 amino acids.

The V gene is TRBV12-3 or TRBV12-4, the J gene TRBJ1-1; possible D gene TRBD1, 5 bases. This CDR3 is built from 16 residues. V lost 3 bases to trimming and J lost 1 base, with 15 bases between them. The CDR3 here is CASSLSGPGGNTEAFF. The CDR3 nucleotides read TGTGCCAGCAGTTTGTCGGGACCTGGGGGGAACACTGAAGCTTTCTTT.

The table lists this clonotype with a count of one. This chain joins TRBV3-1 and TRBJ2-1; 8 positions match TRBD2. This CDR3 region has 16 residues. J was trimmed by 9 bases and V by 4 bases; bases with no gene match: 14. Germline CDR1 is LGHDT and CDR2 is YNNKEL (reference sequence). CDR3 sequence: CASSLLAGGTYCEQFF. CDR3 nucleotide sequence: TGTGCCAGCAGCCTCCTAGCGGGTGGGACCTACTGTGAGCAGTTCTTC.

This chain joins TRBV7-8 and TRBJ1-3; weak D call: TRBD1 (5 bases). V lost 7 bases to trimming and J lost 8 bases, with 24 bases between them. The germline V gene encodes CDR1 SGHVS and CDR2 FQNEAQ. CDR3 length: 16 amino acids. Here the CDR3 reads CASTPPGQSHGDTIYF. In nucleotides, the CDR3 is TGTGCCAGCACCCCGCCGGGGCAGTCTCACGGAGACACCATATATTTT.

This rearrangement joins TRBV18 to TRBJ2-4; tentatively, D is TRBD2 (6 bases). The length of the CDR3 is 15 residues. Germline V gene data show CDR1 as KGHSH and CDR2 as LQKENI. With 3 bases removed from V and 8 bases from J, the gap between germline ends came to 17 bases. In DNA, the CDR3 is TGTGCCAGCTCACCGAGTCCGTCCCGGAGGGACATTCAGTACTTC. Translation: CASSPSPSRRDIQYF.

Here the CDR3 DNA reads TGCGCCAGCAGCCAAGACCTCGGGACTAGTCTCTACGAGCAGTACTTC. It translates to CASSQDLGTSLYEQYF. The genes are TRBV4-3 and TRBJ2-7; TRBD2 agrees at 8 bases. This CDR3 has 16 amino acids. Germline trimming cut 0 bases from V and 3 bases from J; bases unmatched to any gene: 7. Germline-derived CDR1 and CDR2 are LGHNA and YSLEER.

This clonotype was detected many times. This chain connects TRBV4-1 to TRBJ2-7; the match to TRBD1 covers 10 bases. Per germline, CDR1 MGHRA and CDR2 YSYEKL. V lost 0 bases and J lost 5; bases outside the gene matches: 4. CDR3 length: 15 amino acids. The CDR3 loop is CASSQDYGQGDEQYF. CDR3 nucleotide sequence: TGCGCCAGCAGCCAAGATTATGGACAGGGGGACGAGCAGTACTTC.

The table lists this clonotype with a few counts. The chain employs TRBV7-8 and TRBJ2-1, with 10 bases that match TRBD2. The CDR3 loop spans 19 amino acids. Germline V CDR1 and CDR2: SGHVS, FQNEAQ. The V segment lost 4 bases and the J segment 0 bases; nucleotides outside the gene matches: 12. As DNA, the CDR3 is TGTGCCAGCAGCTCCGGGACTAGCGTGTATATGGGCTCCTACAATGAGCAGTTCTTC. Amino acids: CASSSGTSVYMGSYNEQFF.

This chain uses TRBV5-1 with TRBJ1-2; 9 nucleotides match TRBD1. The germline CDR1 and CDR2 sequences are SGHRS and YFSETQ. The J segment lost 4 bases and the V segment lost 4 bases, leaving 17 bases of the junction unmatched. This CDR3 is built from 18 residues. The CDR3, as DNA: TGCGCCAGCAGCCTCCCAGGGACAGGGTTTCTCGAGGGCTATGGCTACACCTTC. This gives the protein CASSLPGTGFLEGYGYTF.

The V and J genes are TRBV21-1 and TRBJ1-1. TRBV21-1 has pseudogene status. This CDR3 is built from 15 residues. The DNA for the CDR3 is TGTGCCAGCAGCAAAGGGCAGGGTGGTTGTACTGAAGCTTTCTTT. Protein product: CASSKGQGGCTEAFF.

The chain links TRBV20-1 to TRBJ2-1; 8 bases map to TRBD2. V lost 6 bases and J lost 4; bases outside the gene matches: 11. Germline loops: CDR1 DFQATT, CDR2 SNEGSKA (reference sequence). This CDR3 has 15 residues. DNA for the CDR3: TGCAGTGCGGTAGTGGGGACTAGTTCTTACAATGAGCAGTTCTTC. Its protein is CSAVVGTSSYNEQFF.

This clonotype has a handful of counts. V gene TRBV2 combines with J gene TRBJ1-2; no definite D call. Per the germline V gene, CDR1 is SNHLY and CDR2 is FYNNEI. CDR3 size: 17 residues. Trimming left V 3 bases short and J 3 bases short, with 20 bases between. The CDR3: CASSDIGLGAAYYGYTF. The CDR3 region has the DNA TGTGCCAGCAGTGACATAGGTTTGGGCGCTGCTTACTATGGCTACACCTTC.

The V call is TRBV11-2, the J call TRBJ2-5; D remains ambiguous. The CDR3 spans 14 residues. The germline V and J ends were trimmed by 1 base and 1 base, with 7 bases remaining between them. Germline V gene lookup returns CDR1 SGHAT and CDR2 FQNNGV. CDR3 DNA: TGTGCCAGCAGCTTAGTATGGGCCCAAGAGACCCAGTACTTC. As protein: CASSLVWAQETQYF.

This clonotype showed up just a few times. The V call is TRBV30, the J call TRBJ2-7, with a possible D match to TRBD1 (6 bases). V lost 4 bases to trimming and J lost 0 bases, with 22 bases between them. The CDR3 sequence is 17 residues long. Germline V gene sequence: CDR1 GTSNPN, CDR2 SVGIG (reference sequence). The CDR3 here is CAWTLTRGTSFSYEQYF. CDR3 sequence (DNA): TGTGCCTGGACCCTCACTAGGGGGACGAGTTTCTCCTACGAGCAGTACTTC.

V and J are TRBV5-6 and TRBJ2-1; TRBD2 agrees at 11 bases. Looked up from germline, CDR1 is SGHDT and CDR2 is YYEEEE. The junction had 13 bases not matched to a gene; V was cut back by 4 bases and J by 7 bases. The CDR3 consists of 17 residues. Here the CDR3 DNA reads TGTGCCAGCAGCCATACTAGCGGGGGCCCGACCCGGAATGAGCAGTTCTTC. Translated, it gives CASSHTSGGPTRNEQFF. The full variable domain, with the rest looked up from reference TRBV5-6 and TRBJ2-1, is DAGVTQSPTHLIKTRGQQVTLRCSPKSGHDTVSWYQQALGQGPQFIFQYYEEEERQRGNFPDRFSGHQFPNYSSELNVNALLLGDSALYLCASSHTSGGPTRNEQFFGPGTRLTVL.

The J gene is TRBJ1-2, the V gene TRBV7-8; D gene uncertain. Germline loops: CDR1 SGHVS, CDR2 FQNEAQ. The CDR3 spans 16 residues. V was trimmed by 1 base and J by 2 bases, leaving 14 bases between them. In DNA, the CDR3 is TGTGCCAGCAGCTTAGGGCTCCGGACCTTAAACTATGGCTACACCTTC. Its protein product is CASSLGLRTLNYGYTF. Filled out from reference TRBV7-8 and TRBJ1-2, the complete variable domain reads GAGVSQSPRYKVAKRGQDVALRCDPISGHVSLFWYQQALGQGPEFLTYFQNEAQLDKSGLPSDRFFAERPEGSVSTLKIQRTQQEDSAVYLCASSLGLRTLNYGYTFGSGTRLTVV.